Presented here are 25 T cell receptor beta chains from one specimen sequenced in a study of blood T cell repertoires in COVID-19. Repertoires were generated with immunoSEQ multiplex PCR, while TCRdb's copy carries only in-frame clones and drops some. This sample yields about 140,000 clones, of which roughly 82% are seen a single time; about an eighth belongs to the top ten. Sequencing was performed on peripheral blood. Receptors originate from a man older than 75 with acute or convalescent COVID-19.

The rearrangement uses TRBV5-1 and TRBJ2-7, with D perhaps matching TRBD2 (5 bases). The CDR3 is 13 residues long. Deletions cut 1 base from V and 4 bases from J, with 9 bases between. Germline V CDR1 and CDR2: SGHRS, YFSETQ. This CDR3 reads CASSLSTGYEQYF. CDR3 in DNA: TGCGCCAGCAGCTTGAGTACGGGGTACGAGCAGTACTTC.

V is TRBV2 and J is TRBJ2-7, with 8 bases fitting TRBD2. This CDR3 is built from 16 residues. CDR1 is SNHLY and CDR2 is FYNNEI in the germline V gene. The ends lost 2 bases at V and 2 bases at J; junction bases unmatched: 8. CDR3: CASSEYGGAAPYEQYF. Here the CDR3 DNA reads TGTGCCAGCAGTGAATACGGGGGGGCCGCTCCCTACGAGCAGTACTTC.

This clone was recorded only once. The rearrangement uses TRBV7-8 and TRBJ2-4; 7 bases match TRBD1. CDR3 length: 14 residues. Germline-derived CDR1 and CDR2 are SGHVS and FQNEAQ. J was trimmed by 4 bases and V by 4 bases; bases with no gene match: 4. CDR3 residues: CASSSGTVKNIQYF. The DNA for the CDR3 is TGTGCCAGCAGCTCCGGGACAGTGAAAAACATTCAGTACTTC.

This clone was found a few times. The chain joins TRBV27 to TRBJ2-1; 10 bases fit TRBD1. Germline V gives CDR1 MNHEY, CDR2 SMNVEV (reference sequence). The junction had 5 bases not matched to a gene; V was cut back by 3 bases and J by 9 bases. The CDR3 totals 14 residues. The CDR3 protein is CASSFGTGAGEQFF. In DNA, the CDR3 is TGTGCCAGCAGTTTTGGGACAGGGGCAGGTGAGCAGTTCTTC.

This chain connects TRBV24-1 to TRBJ1-4; D may be TRBD1 (6 bases). The CDR3 runs to 13 residues. Germline CDR1 reads KGHDR; CDR2 reads SFDVKD. V dropped 5 bases and J dropped 6 bases, with 9 bases sitting between them. The CDR3 region has the DNA TGTGCCACCAGTGCAGGGGTCGATGAAAAACTGTTTTTT. Its translation is CATSAGVDEKLFF.

The chain couples TRBV27 to TRBJ1-6, with TRBD1 matching over 10 bases. The CDR3 is 17 amino acids. The germline V gene has CDR1 MNHEY and CDR2 SMNVEV (reference sequence). The junction had 13 bases not matched to a gene; V was cut back by 6 bases and J by 8 bases. CDR3: CASSLKPPGQGYSPLHF. CDR3 in DNA: TGTGCCAGCAGCCTAAAACCACCGGGACAGGGGTATTCACCCCTCCACTTT.

This chain uses TRBV5-1 with TRBJ2-2; D is possibly TRBD2 (6 bases). Trimming shortened V by 5 bases and J by 4 bases, and 9 bases separated the two germline ends. Germline V lookup: CDR1 SGHRS, CDR2 YFSETQ. This CDR3 is built from 13 residues. This CDR3 reads CASRIGGTGELFF. The CDR3 DNA follows: TGCGCCAGCAGAATCGGGGGCACCGGGGAGCTGTTTTTT.

The rearrangement uses TRBV14 and TRBJ2-5; D is perhaps TRBD2 (6 bases). The germline gives CDR1 SGHDN, CDR2 FVKESK. The CDR3 is 15 amino acids. Deletions cut 4 bases from V and 7 bases from J, with 19 bases between. In nucleotides, the CDR3 is TGTGCCAGCAGCCGTCGAGACGGGGGACCACGGACCCAGTACTTC. This translates into CASSRRDGGPRTQYF.

The chain is built from TRBV7-9 and TRBJ1-2; 7 bases align to TRBD1. Germline V CDR1 and CDR2: SEHNR, FQNEAQ (reference sequence). With V trimmed by 0 bases and J by 0 bases, 1 base remained unmatched. CDR3 length: 15 amino acids. CDR3: CASSLATGTNYGYTF. CDR3 coding DNA: TGTGCCAGCAGCTTAGCGACAGGGACTAACTATGGCTACACCTTC. The whole variable domain, remainder taken from reference TRBV7-9 and TRBJ1-2, is DTGVSQNPRHKITKRGQNVTFRCDPISEHNRLYWYRQTLGQGPEFLTYFQNEAQLEKSRLLSDRFSAERPKGSFSTLEIQRTEQGDSAMYLCASSLATGTNYGYTFGSGTRLTVV.

This clone was counted once. The gene calls are TRBV7-3 and TRBJ2-3, with 12 bases matching TRBD2. Trimming cost V 1 base and J 4 bases; bases outside gene matches: 3. CDR1 and CDR2 (germline): SGHTA, FQGTGA. The CDR3 spans 16 residues. The DNA for the CDR3 is TGTGCCAGCAGCTTAAGGACTAGCGGGATCTCAGATACGCAGTATTTT. This gives the protein CASSLRTSGISDTQYF. Variable domain in full (rest from reference TRBV7-3 and TRBJ2-3): GAGVSQTPSNKVTEKGKYVELRCDPISGHTALYWYRQSLGQGPEFLIYFQGTGAADDSGLPNDRFFAVRPEGSVSTLKIQRTERGDSAVYLCASSLRTSGISDTQYFGPGTRLTVL.

Only one count was recorded for this clone. V and J are TRBV19 and TRBJ2-3; TRBD2 aligns across 8 bases. Germline V gene lookup returns CDR1 LNHDA and CDR2 SQIVND (reference sequence). V gave up 1 base and J gave up 2 bases; unmatched junction bases: 5. CDR3 length: 16 residues. CDR3 DNA: TGTGCCAGTAGTATAGGCACTAGCGGTAACACAGATACGCAGTATTTT. Its translation: CASSIGTSGNTDTQYF. Complete variable domain (other parts from reference TRBV19 and TRBJ2-3): DGGITQSPKYLFRKEGQNVTLSCEQNLNHDAMYWYRQDPGQGLRLIYYSQIVNDFQKGDIAEGYSVSREKKESFPLTVTSAQKNPTAFYLCASSIGTSGNTDTQYFGPGTRLTVL.

The chain combines TRBV5-1 with TRBJ2-1, with 7 bases that match TRBD1. Losses at the gene ends were 4 bases for V and 0 bases for J; bases not matched to a gene: 4. The CDR3 covers 15 residues. The germline gives CDR1 SGHRS, CDR2 YFSETQ. This CDR3 is CASSPRDSSYNEQFF. The CDR3 DNA sequence: TGCGCCAGCAGCCCCCGGGACAGCTCCTACAATGAGCAGTTCTTC.

The chain uses TRBV19 and TRBJ1-5, with unresolved D. This CDR3 is 17 amino acids long. Trimming took off 7 bases at V and 0 bases at J, with 19 bases between the two ends. Looked up from germline, CDR1 is LNHDA and CDR2 is SQIVND (reference sequence). CDR3 nucleotide sequence: TGTGCCAGTACCTCACCTCGGGGTCTGTCTAGCAATCAGCCCCAGCATTTT. As protein: CASTSPRGLSSNQPQHF.

V is TRBV27 and J is TRBJ2-2; 12 bases agree with TRBD1. CDR1 and CDR2 from the germline V gene are MNHEY and SMNVEV (reference sequence). The V segment lost 8 bases and the J segment 4 bases; nucleotides outside the gene matches: 20. The CDR3 totals 20 residues. The CDR3 region is CASCRTGTGGYRSPTGELFF. CDR3 DNA sequence: TGTGCCAGCTGTCGTACCGGGACAGGGGGCTACAGGTCCCCCACCGGGGAGCTGTTTTTT.

V usage is TRBV11-3 and J usage is TRBJ2-5; 7 bases map to TRBD1. This CDR3 region has 14 residues. Germline V lookup: CDR1 SGHNT, CDR2 YENEEA. Trimming cost V 5 bases and J 5 bases; bases outside gene matches: 8. The CDR3 is CASSPLRDSETQYF. The CDR3 DNA is TGTGCCAGCAGCCCACTCCGGGACAGCGAGACCCAGTACTTC. Supplemented by reference TRBV11-3 and TRBJ2-5, the full variable domain reads EAGVVQSPRYKIIEKKQPVAFWCNPISGHNTLYWYLQNLGQGPELLIRYENEEAVDDSQLPKDRFSAERLKGVDSTLKIQPAELGDSAVYLCASSPLRDSETQYFGPGTRLLVL.

The V and J genes are TRBV27 and TRBJ2-1; the D gene is possibly TRBD2 (6 bases). The CDR3 sequence is 15 residues long. The V and J ends lost 6 bases and 0 bases respectively, with 12 bases between them. Germline V lookup: CDR1 MNHEY, CDR2 SMNVEV (reference sequence). Written as DNA, the CDR3 is TGTGCCAGCAGGAGAGGGGACTTCTCCTACAATGAGCAGTTCTTC. Protein: CASRRGDFSYNEQFF.

As regards this clone: The same CDR3 also results from other DNA sequences found in this sample. This sequence joins TRBV18 and TRBJ1-1, with 8 bases that match TRBD1. Per germline, CDR1 KGHSH and CDR2 LQKENI. J was trimmed by 1 base and V by 3 bases; bases with no gene match: 1. This CDR3 region has 14 residues. CDR3 in amino acids: CASSPTGGNTEAFF. The CDR3 region has the DNA TGTGCCAGCTCACCTACAGGGGGGAACACTGAAGCTTTCTTT.

Here the CDR3 DNA reads TGTGCCAGCAGGATCCTTCGGGCAGGGCCCTACGAGCAGTACTTC. It codes for CASRILRAGPYEQYF. The genes are TRBV6-5 and TRBJ2-7, with a weak D call TRBD1 (5 bases). The CDR3 contains 15 residues. The germline gives CDR1 MNHEY, CDR2 SVGAGI. With 6 bases removed from V and 2 bases from J, the gap between germline ends came to 17 bases.

The V and J genes are TRBV7-3 and TRBJ1-1, with no clear D. CDR3 length: 14 amino acids. CDR1 is SGHTA, CDR2 FQGTGA, per germline. V was pared by 2 bases and J by 0 bases, with 7 bases between. CDR3: CASSLGPMNTEAFF. CDR3 DNA sequence: TGTGCCAGCAGCTTAGGGCCCATGAACACTGAAGCTTTCTTT.

The V gene is TRBV4-2, the J gene TRBJ1-2, with D possibly matching TRBD1 (6 bases). Germline CDR1 is LGHNA and CDR2 is YNFKEQ. V gave up 1 base and J gave up 8 bases, with 17 bases separating them. The CDR3 runs to 15 residues. The CDR3 loop reads CASSQGGGEAGGYTF. CDR3 bases: TGTGCCAGCAGCCAAGGAGGGGGGGAAGCTGGCGGCTACACCTTC.

This clone came up a few times. The gene calls are TRBV11-2 and TRBJ2-5; unclear D gene. Germline V CDR1 and CDR2: SGHAT, FQNNGV. The ends were cut back, 1 base at V and 2 bases at J, with 11 bases in the middle. There are 15 residues in the CDR3. This CDR3 reads CASSLGSNRQETQYF. CDR3 sequence (DNA): TGTGCCAGCAGCTTAGGATCGAACAGACAAGAGACCCAGTACTTC.

The chain carries TRBV19 and TRBJ1-5, with 9 bases identical to TRBD1. Per the germline V gene, CDR1 is LNHDA and CDR2 is SQIVND (reference sequence). The ends lost 9 bases at V and 6 bases at J; junction bases unmatched: 6. The CDR3 spans 13 residues. The CDR3 sequence: CASGDRASQPQHF. The CDR3 DNA sequence: TGTGCCAGCGGGGACAGGGCCAGTCAGCCCCAGCATTTT.

The CDR3 DNA follows: TGTGCCAGCAGCTTAAGTGGACAGATCGGCGGTGGCTACACCTTC. Translating gives CASSLSGQIGGGYTF. This chain uses TRBV7-2 with TRBJ1-2, with D perhaps matching TRBD1 (6 bases). The V gene lost 2 bases and the J gene lost 7 bases, with 17 bases spanning the gap. Germline V gives CDR1 SGHTA, CDR2 FQGNSA. The CDR3 contains 15 residues.

The rearrangement joins TRBV6-5 to TRBJ2-7; D possibly corresponds to TRBD2 (5 bases). Trimming pared 6 bases from V and 0 bases from J, leaving 9 bases between. Per the germline V gene, CDR1 is MNHEY and CDR2 is SVGAGI. The CDR3 has 13 amino acids. CDR3 sequence reads: CASREARSYEQYF. In DNA, the CDR3 is TGTGCCAGCAGGGAGGCCCGCTCCTACGAGCAGTACTTC.

This clone has a count of ten or more. The V call is TRBV30, the J call TRBJ2-7; 9 positions agree with TRBD2. CDR1 and CDR2 from the germline V gene are GTSNPN and SVGIG (reference sequence). The CDR3 length is 14 residues. V was clipped by 2 bases and J by 7 bases; unmatched bases: 9. In nucleotides, the CDR3 is TGTGCCTGGAGTAACGGCGGGGGGGCGGGAGAGCAGTACTTC. Its protein is CAWSNGGGAGEQYF.